This T cell receptor (beta chain) stems from a study of T cells in Graves' hyperthyroidism and ophthalmopathy. V was trimmed by 1 base and J by 4 bases, leaving 5 bases between them. The CDR3 runs to 13 residues. The V gene's germline CDR1 is MDHEN and CDR2 SYDVKM. Study conclusions and caveats: Within blood appeared most thyroid clonotypes that had expanded above 0.001. It was a median around 6 months before onset that the model predicted ophthalmopathy.

The study excluded patients with uncontrolled infection, other autoimmune disease, pregnancy or lactation. Thyroid ultrasound, orbital computed tomography, clinical symptoms, and serum thyroxine and TRAb underpinned diagnoses. RNA transcripts served as the template for amplifying TCR beta CDR3 regions. The HTBI primer set was used in a first-round RT-PCR of the TCR CDR3. TCRdb independently ran MiXCR on the multiplex PCR reads; one entry per CDR3 protein. The data contain a few hundred thousand distinct CDR3 sequences, approximately 44% of them seen just once; the ten biggest clones take up around a fifth. This clonotype was observed many times. Its antigen remains unknown.

V and J are TRBV28 and TRBJ1-5; D is ambiguous. Sequencing used peripheral blood or thyroid tissue (not recorded which). The sequence was obtained from an adult woman with Graves' disease, either hyperthyroidism or ophthalmopathy (not recorded which). CDR3 sequence reads: CASSLFGNQPQHF. DNA of the CDR3: TGTGCCAGCAGTTTATTTGGAAATCAGCCCCAGCATTTT.